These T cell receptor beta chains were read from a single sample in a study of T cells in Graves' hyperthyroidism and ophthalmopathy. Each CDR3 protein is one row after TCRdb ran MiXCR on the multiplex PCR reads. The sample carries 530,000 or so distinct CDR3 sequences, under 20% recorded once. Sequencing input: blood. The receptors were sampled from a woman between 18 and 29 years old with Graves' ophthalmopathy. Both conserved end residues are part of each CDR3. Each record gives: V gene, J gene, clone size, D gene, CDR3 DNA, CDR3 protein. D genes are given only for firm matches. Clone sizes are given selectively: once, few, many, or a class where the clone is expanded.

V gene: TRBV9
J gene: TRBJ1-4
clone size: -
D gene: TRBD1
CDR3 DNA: TGTGCCAGCAGCGTATATCTCGGACAGGGGAATGAAAAACTGTTTTTT
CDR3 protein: CASSVYLGQGNEKLFF

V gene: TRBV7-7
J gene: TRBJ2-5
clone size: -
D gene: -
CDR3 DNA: TGTGCTAGCAGCTTAGGCGGGGTCTTCCGAGAGACCCAGTACTTC
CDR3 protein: CASSLGGVFRETQYF

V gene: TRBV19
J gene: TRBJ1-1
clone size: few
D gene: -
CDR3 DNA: TGTGCCAGTACCCGTGGGAACGCAGCTTTCTTT
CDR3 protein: CASTRGNAAFF

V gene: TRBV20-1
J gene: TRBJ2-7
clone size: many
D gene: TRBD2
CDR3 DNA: TGCAGTGCTAGACCAGCGGGGGGCCTCTACGAGCAGTACTTC
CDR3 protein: CSARPAGGLYEQYF

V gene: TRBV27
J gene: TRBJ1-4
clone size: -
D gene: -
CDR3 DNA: TGTGCCACCTCCCCGGGGGCGGATGAAAAACTGTTTTTT
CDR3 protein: CATSPGADEKLFF

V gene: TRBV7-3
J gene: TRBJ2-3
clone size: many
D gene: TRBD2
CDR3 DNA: TGTGCCAGCAGCTCGGGACTAGGAGGTACCGCCACAGATACGCAGTATTTT
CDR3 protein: CASSSGLGGTATDTQYF

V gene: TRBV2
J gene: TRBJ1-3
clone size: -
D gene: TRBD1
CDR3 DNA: TGTGCCAGGACCTCGCCTGGACAGGCGCGAGACACCATATATTTT
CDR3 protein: CARTSPGQARDTIYF

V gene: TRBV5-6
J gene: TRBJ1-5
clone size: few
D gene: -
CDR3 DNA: TGTGCCAGCAGCTTGGGACAGATAGAGCCCCAGCATTTT
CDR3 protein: CASSLGQIEPQHF

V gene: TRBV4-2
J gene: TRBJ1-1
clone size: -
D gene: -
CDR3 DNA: TGTGCCAGCAGCCAAGGACTCGAGACTCTGAACACTGAAGCTTTCTTT
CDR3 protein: CASSQGLETLNTEAFF

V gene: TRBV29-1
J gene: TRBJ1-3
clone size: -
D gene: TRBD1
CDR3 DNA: TGCAGCGTATCAGGGGGCAGTTCTGGAAACACCATATATTTT
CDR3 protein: CSVSGGSSGNTIYF

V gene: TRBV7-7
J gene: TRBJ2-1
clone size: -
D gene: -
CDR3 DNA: TGTGCTAGCAGCTTAGCCGGAGGGTCGGGTAACAATGAGCAGTTCTTC
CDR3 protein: CASSLAGGSGNNEQFF

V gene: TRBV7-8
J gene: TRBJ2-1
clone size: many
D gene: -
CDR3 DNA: TGTGCCAGCAGCCCTGAGAGTAGGCTAAAGCAGTTCTTC
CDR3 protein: CASSPESRLKQFF

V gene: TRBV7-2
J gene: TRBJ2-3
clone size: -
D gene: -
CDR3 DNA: TGTGGCAGCAGCTTATTTTCGGGGATGGTAGATACGCAGTATTTT
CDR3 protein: CGSSLFSGMVDTQYF